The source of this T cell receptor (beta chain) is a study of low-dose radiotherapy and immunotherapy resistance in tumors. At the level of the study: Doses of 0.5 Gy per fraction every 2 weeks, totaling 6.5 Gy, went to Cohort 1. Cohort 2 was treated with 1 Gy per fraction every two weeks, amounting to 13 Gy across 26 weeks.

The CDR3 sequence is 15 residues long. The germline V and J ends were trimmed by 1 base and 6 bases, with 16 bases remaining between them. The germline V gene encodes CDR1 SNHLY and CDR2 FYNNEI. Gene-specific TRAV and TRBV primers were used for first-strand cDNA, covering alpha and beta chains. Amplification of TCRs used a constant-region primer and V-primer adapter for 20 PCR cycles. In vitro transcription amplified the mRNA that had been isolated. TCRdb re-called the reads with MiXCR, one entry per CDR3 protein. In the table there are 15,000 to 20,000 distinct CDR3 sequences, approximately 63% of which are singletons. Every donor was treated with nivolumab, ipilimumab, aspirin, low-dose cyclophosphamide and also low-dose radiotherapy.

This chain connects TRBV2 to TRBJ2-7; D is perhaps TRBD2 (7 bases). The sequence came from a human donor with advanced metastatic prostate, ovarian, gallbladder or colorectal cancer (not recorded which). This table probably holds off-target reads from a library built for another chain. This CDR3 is CASSEVVGGGPEQYF. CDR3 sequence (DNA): TGTGCCAGCAGTGAAGTGGTAGGGGGGGGTCCCGAGCAGTACTTC.